The entry below gives a single TCR beta chain sequence along with its context. Produced via immunoSEQ multiplex PCR; TCRdb's table is partial and in-frame only. The data hold 200,000 to 250,000 clones, with over 65% observed a single time. This specimen comes from a study of blood T cell repertoires in COVID-19. Germline V gene lookup returns CDR1 ENHRY and CDR2 SYGVKD. This CDR3 is built from 14 residues. V was clipped by 2 bases and J by 3 bases; unmatched bases: 1. The sequencing input was PBMCs or T cells enriched from blood (not recorded which). J is TRBJ2-3 and V is TRBV10-3, with 8 bases identical to TRBD2. This sequence was found in a woman aged 55-70 years who had recovered from COVID-19. CDR3 sequence: CAISEERETDTQYF. The CDR3, as DNA: TGTGCCATCAGTGAGGAGCGGGAGACAGATACGCAGTATTTT.